This TCR beta chain was profiled in a study of blood T cells in healthy people across ages. The authors ran a second PCR of roughly 7 to 11 cycles using a sample-barcoded 5' primer and a J-beta primer mix. All samples yielded 2.5 million or more CDR3-containing paired-end reads. Via MiXCR, TCRdb re-called the 5' RACE reads, giving one row per CDR3 protein. The sample comprises over 950,000 distinct CDR3 sequences, roughly two fifths of which are singletons, and over 10% rests with the top ten. This clonotype was recorded at least ten times. Antigen: not known. There are 15 residues in the CDR3. The ends were cut back, 6 bases at V and 4 bases at J, with 13 bases in the middle. Germline V gene sequence: CDR1 SNHLY, CDR2 FYNNEI. Study-wide results and caveats: Bulk PBMC profiling left naive and antigen-experienced comparisons inconclusive.

The sample was blood. The genes are TRBV2 and TRBJ1-6; a possible D gene is TRBD1 (5 bases). The clonotype was recovered from a man between 18 and 29 years old in good health. This chain's CDR3 is CASSGTIQYNSPLHF. Here the CDR3 DNA reads TGTGCCAGCAGCGGGACCATCCAGTATAATTCACCCCTCCACTTT.